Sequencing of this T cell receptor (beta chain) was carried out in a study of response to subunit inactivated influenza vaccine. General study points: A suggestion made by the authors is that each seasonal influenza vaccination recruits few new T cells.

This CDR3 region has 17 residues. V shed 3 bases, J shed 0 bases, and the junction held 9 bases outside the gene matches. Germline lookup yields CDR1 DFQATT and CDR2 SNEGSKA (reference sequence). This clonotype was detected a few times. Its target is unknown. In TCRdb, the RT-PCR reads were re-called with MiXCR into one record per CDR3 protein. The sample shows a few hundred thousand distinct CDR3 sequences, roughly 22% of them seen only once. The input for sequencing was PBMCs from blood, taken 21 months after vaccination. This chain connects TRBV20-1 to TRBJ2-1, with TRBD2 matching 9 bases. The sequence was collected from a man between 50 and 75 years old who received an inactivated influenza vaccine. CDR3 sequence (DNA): TGCAGTGCTAGCCCTTTAGCGGGGGCCCGCTCCTACAATGAGCAGTTCTTC. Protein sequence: CSASPLAGARSYNEQFF.